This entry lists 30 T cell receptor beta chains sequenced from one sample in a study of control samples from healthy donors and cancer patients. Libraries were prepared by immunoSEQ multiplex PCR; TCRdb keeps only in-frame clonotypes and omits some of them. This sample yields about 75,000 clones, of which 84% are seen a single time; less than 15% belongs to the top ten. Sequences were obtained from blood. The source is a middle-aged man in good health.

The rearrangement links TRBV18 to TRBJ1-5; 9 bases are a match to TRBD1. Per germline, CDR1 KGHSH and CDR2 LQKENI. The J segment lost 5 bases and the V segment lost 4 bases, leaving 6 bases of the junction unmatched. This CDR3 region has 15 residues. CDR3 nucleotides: TGTGCCAGCTCACGGGGACAGGGAGATTATCAGCCCCAGCATTTT. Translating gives CASSRGQGDYQPQHF.

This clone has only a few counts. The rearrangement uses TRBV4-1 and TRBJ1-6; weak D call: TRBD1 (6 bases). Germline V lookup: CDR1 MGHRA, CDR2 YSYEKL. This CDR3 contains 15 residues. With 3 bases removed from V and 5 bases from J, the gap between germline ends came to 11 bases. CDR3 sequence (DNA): TGCGCCAGCAGCCAGAATCGGGACAATAATTCACCCCTCCACTTT. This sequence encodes CASSQNRDNNSPLHF.

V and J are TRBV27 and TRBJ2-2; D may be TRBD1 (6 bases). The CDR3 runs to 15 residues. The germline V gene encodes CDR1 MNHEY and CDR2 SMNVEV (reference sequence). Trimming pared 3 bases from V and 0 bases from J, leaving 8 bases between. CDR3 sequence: CASSFGTTNTGELFF. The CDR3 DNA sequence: TGTGCCAGCAGTTTTGGGACAACGAACACCGGGGAGCTGTTTTTT.

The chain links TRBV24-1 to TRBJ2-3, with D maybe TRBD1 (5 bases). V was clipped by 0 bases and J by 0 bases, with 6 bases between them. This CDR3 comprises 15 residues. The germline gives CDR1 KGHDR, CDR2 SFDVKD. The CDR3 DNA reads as TGTGCCACCAGTGATTTGCAGGGTAGCACAGATACGCAGTATTTT. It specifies CATSDLQGSTDTQYF.

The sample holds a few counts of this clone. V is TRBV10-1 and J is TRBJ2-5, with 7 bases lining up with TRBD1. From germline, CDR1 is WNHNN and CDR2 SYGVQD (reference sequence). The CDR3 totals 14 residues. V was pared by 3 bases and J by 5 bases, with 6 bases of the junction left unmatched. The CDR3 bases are TGCGCCAGCAGTGAAAGGGGACAGAGGGAGACCCAGTACTTC. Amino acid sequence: CASSERGQRETQYF.

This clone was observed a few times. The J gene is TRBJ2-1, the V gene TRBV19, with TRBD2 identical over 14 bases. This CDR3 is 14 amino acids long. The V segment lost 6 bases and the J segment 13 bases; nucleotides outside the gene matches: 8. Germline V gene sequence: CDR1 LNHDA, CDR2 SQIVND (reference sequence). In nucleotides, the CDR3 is TGTGCCAGTAGGTACTCCGGGACTAGCGGGAGTCAGTTCTTC. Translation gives CASRYSGTSGSQFF.

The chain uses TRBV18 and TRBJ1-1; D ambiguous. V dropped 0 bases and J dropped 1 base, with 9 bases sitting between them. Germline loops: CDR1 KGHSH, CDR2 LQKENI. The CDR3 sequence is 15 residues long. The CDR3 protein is CASSPPGPWNTEAFF. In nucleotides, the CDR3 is TGTGCCAGCTCACCACCAGGGCCGTGGAACACTGAAGCTTTCTTT.

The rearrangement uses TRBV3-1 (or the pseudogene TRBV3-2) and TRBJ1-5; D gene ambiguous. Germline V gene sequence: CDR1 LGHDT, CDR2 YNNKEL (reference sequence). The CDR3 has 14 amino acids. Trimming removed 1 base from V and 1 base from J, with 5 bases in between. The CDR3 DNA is TGTGCCAGCAGCCAAGGCATAAGCAATCAGCCCCAGCATTTT. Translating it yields CASSQGISNQPQHF.

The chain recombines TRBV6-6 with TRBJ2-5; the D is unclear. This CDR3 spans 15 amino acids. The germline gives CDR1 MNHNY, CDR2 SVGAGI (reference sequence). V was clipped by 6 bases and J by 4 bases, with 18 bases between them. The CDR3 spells CASRQLHSYRETQYF. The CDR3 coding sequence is TGTGCCAGCAGGCAATTGCACTCCTACCGAGAGACCCAGTACTTC.

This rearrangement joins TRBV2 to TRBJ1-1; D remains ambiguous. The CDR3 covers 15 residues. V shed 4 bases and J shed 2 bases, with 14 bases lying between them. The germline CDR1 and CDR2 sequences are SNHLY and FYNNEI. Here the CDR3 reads CASSVSSRPNTEAFF. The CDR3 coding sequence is TGTGCCAGCAGTGTTTCGTCCAGGCCAAACACTGAAGCTTTCTTT.

The DNA of the CDR3 is TGTGCCAGTAGTACGCATACGGGACAACTTACGACTAACTATGGCTACACCTTC. Its translation is CASSTHTGQLTTNYGYTF. The J gene is TRBJ1-2, the V gene TRBV19; a weak D match, TRBD1 (6 bases). Deletions cut 4 bases from V and 0 bases from J, with 21 bases between. The CDR3 runs to 18 residues. Germline CDR1 LNHDA, CDR2 SQIVND (reference sequence).

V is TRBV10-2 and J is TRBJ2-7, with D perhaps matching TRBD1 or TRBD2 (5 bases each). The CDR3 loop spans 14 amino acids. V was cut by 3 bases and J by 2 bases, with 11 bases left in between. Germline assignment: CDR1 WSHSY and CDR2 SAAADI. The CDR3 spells CASSDEGPPYEQYF. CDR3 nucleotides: TGCGCCAGCAGTGACGAGGGGCCCCCCTACGAGCAGTACTTC.

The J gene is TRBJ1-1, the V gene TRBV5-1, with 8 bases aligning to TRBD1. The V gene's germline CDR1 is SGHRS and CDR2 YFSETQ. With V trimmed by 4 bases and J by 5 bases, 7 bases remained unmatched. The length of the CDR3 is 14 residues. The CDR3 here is CASSGQGGKTEAFF. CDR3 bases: TGCGCCAGCAGCGGACAGGGTGGGAAGACTGAAGCTTTCTTT.

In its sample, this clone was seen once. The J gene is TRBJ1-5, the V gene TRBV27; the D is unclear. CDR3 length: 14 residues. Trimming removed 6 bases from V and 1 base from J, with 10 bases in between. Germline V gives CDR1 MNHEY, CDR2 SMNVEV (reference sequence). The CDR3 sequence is CASRSTGSNQPQHF. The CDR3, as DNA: TGTGCCAGCAGGAGCACCGGGAGCAATCAGCCCCAGCATTTT.

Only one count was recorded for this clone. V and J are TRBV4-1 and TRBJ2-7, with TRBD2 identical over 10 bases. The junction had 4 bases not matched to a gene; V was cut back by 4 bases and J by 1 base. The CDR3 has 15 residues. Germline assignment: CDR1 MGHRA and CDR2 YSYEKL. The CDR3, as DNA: TGCGCCAGCAGCCTGGGACTAGCGAGTTCCTACGAGCAGTACTTC. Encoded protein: CASSLGLASSYEQYF.

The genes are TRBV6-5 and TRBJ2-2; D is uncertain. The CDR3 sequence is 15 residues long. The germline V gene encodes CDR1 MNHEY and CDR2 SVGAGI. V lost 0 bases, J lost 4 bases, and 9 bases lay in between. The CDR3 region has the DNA TGTGCCAGCAGTTACTCCCCCGGTGGCACCGGGGAGCTGTTTTTT. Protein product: CASSYSPGGTGELFF.

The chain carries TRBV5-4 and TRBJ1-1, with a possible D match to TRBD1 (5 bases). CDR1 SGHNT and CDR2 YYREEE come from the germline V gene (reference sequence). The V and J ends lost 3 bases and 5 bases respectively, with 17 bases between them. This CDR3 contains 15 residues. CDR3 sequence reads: CASSYGTLGSTEAFF. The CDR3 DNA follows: TGTGCCAGCAGCTACGGGACCCTCGGTTCGACTGAAGCTTTCTTT.

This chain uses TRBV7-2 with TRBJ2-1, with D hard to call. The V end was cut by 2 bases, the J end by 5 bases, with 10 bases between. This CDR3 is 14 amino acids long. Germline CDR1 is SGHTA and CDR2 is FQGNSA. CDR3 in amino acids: CASSLILANNEQFF. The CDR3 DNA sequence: TGTGCCAGCAGCTTAATACTGGCTAACAATGAGCAGTTCTTC. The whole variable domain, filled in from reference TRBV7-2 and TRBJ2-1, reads GAGVSQSPSNKVTEKGKDVELRCDPISGHTALYWYRQSLGQGLEFLIYFQGNSAPDKSGLPSDRFSAERTGGSVSTLTIQRTQQEDSAVYLCASSLILANNEQFFGPGTRLTVL.

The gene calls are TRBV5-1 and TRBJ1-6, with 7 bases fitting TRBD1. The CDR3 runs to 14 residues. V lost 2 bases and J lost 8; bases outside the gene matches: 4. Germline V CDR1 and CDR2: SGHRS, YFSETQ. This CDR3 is CASSLNRGYSPLHF. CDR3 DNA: TGCGCCAGCAGCTTAAACAGGGGATATTCACCCCTCCACTTT. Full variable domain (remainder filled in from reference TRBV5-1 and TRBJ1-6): KAGVTQTPRYLIKTRGQQVTLSCSPISGHRSVSWYQQTPGQGLQFLFEYFSETQRNKGNFPGRFSGRQFSNSRSEMNVSTLELGDSALYLCASSLNRGYSPLHFGNGTRLTVT.

The CDR3 DNA sequence: TGTGCCAGTTCGGACAGGGAAGCCACTGAAGCTTTCTTT. Translating it yields CASSDREATEAFF. This chain connects TRBV19 to TRBJ1-1, with 8 bases aligning to TRBD1. J gave up 4 bases and V 8 bases, and 6 bases lay outside the gene matches. The CDR3 loop spans 13 amino acids. Germline values: CDR1 LNHDA, CDR2 SQIVND (reference sequence). The whole variable domain, filled in from reference TRBV19 and TRBJ1-1, reads DGGITQSPKYLFRKEGQNVTLSCEQNLNHDAMYWYRQDPGQGLRLIYYSQIVNDFQKGDIAEGYSVSREKKESFPLTVTSAQKNPTAFYLCASSDREATEAFFGQGTRLTVV.

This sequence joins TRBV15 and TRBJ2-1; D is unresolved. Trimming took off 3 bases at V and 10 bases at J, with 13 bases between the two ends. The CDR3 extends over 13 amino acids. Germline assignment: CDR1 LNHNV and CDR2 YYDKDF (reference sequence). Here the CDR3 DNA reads TGTGCCACCAGCAGGGCTGGCGGCCCGGAGCAGTTCTTC. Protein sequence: CATSRAGGPEQFF.

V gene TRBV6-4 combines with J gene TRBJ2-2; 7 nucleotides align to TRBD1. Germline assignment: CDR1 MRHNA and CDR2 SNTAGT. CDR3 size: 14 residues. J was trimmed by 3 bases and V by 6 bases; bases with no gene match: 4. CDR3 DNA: TGTGCCAGCAGACGAGACAGGGACACCGGGGAGCTGTTTTTT. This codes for CASRRDRDTGELFF.

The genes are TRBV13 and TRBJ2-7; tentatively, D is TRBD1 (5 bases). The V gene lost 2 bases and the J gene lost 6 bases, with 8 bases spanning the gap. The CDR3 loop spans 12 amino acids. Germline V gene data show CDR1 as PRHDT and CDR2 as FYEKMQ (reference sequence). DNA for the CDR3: TGTGCCAGCAGCTTAAGGGGATCCGAGCAGTACTTC. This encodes CASSLRGSEQYF.

CDR3 amino acids: CASSLSLAGGSSYNEQFF. CDR3 DNA sequence: TGCGCCAGCAGCTTGTCACTAGCGGGAGGGAGTTCCTACAATGAGCAGTTCTTC. The V call is TRBV5-1, the J call TRBJ2-1, with 13 nucleotides matching TRBD2. Trimming at V came to 1 base and at J to 1 base, leaving 5 bases not matched to a gene. CDR3 size: 18 residues. Germline V gene lookup returns CDR1 SGHRS and CDR2 YFSETQ.

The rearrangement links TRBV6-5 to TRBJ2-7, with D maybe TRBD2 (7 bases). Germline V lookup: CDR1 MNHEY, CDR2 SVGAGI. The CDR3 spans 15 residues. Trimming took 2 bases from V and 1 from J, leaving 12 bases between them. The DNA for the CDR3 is TGTGCCAGCAGTTACAAGGGGGGGGGATCCTACGAGCAGTACTTC. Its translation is CASSYKGGGSYEQYF.

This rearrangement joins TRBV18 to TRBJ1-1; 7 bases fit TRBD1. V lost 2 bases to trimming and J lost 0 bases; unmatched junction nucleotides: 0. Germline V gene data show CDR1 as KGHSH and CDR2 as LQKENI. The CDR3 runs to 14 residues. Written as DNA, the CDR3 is TGTGCCAGCTCACCAGGGACAGTGAACACTGAAGCTTTCTTT. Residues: CASSPGTVNTEAFF.

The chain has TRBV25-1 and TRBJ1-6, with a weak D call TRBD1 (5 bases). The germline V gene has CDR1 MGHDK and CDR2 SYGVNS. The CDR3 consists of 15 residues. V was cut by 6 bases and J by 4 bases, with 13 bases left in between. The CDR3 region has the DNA TGTGCCAGCAGGGACCAGACAGAATATAATTCACCCCTCCACTTT. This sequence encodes CASRDQTEYNSPLHF.

CDR3 coding DNA: TGTGCCAGCACCACAGGGACCGGGGAGCTGTTTTTT. This translates into CASTTGTGELFF. This chain links TRBV27 with TRBJ2-2; D is perhaps TRBD1 (6 bases). V shed 7 bases and J shed 5 bases, with 8 bases lying between them. Per germline, CDR1 MNHEY and CDR2 SMNVEV (reference sequence). The CDR3 contains 12 residues.

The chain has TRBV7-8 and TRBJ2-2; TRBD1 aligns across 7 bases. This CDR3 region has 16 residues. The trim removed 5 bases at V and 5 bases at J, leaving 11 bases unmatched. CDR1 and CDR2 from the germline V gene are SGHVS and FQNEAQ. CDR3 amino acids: CASSPGDRRRTGELFF. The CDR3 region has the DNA TGTGCCAGCAGCCCAGGGGACAGAAGAAGGACCGGGGAGCTGTTTTTT.

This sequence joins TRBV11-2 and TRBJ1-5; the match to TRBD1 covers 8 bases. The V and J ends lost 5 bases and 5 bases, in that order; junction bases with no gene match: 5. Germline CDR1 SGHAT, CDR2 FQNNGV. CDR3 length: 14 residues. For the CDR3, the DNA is TGTGCCAGCAGCCTGACAGGGGACTATCAGCCCCAGCATTTT. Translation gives CASSLTGDYQPQHF. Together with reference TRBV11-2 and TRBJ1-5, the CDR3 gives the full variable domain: EAGVAQSPRYKIIEKRQSVAFWCNPISGHATLYWYQQILGQGPKLLIQFQNNGVVDDSQLPKDRFSAERLKGVDSTLKIQPAKLEDSAVYLCASSLTGDYQPQHFGDGTRLSIL.